The 8 T cell receptor beta chains below all came from one sample that was sequenced in a study of blood T cell repertoires in COVID-19. Sequenced by immunoSEQ multiplex PCR; TCRdb stores in-frame clones only, minus some. The sample has 60,000 to 85,000 clones; roughly 88% are singletons. Sequencing input: peripheral blood. The source of these receptors is a woman at least 80 years old with active or convalescent COVID-19.

The rearrangement links TRBV5-1 to TRBJ2-5; D is unclear. CDR3 length: 13 residues. The V end was cut by 3 bases, the J end by 3 bases, with 9 bases between. CDR1 and CDR2 from the germline V gene are SGHRS and YFSETQ. CDR3 residues: CASSSYYEETQYF. CDR3 bases: TGCGCCAGCAGCTCCTACTACGAAGAGACCCAGTACTTC.

This rearrangement joins TRBV9 to TRBJ2-2; D is uncertain. The CDR3 extends over 15 amino acids. The V gene's germline CDR1 is SGDLS and CDR2 YYNGEE. The germline V and J ends were trimmed by 0 bases and 7 bases, with 13 bases remaining between them. The CDR3 coding sequence is TGTGCCAGCAGCGTAGGGCCGGGTGGGTACGGGGAGCTGTTTTTT. Translated, it gives CASSVGPGGYGELFF.

The V and J genes are TRBV3-1 (or the pseudogene TRBV3-2) and TRBJ1-6; D perhaps matches TRBD1 (5 bases). V gave up 3 bases and J gave up 7 bases, with 7 bases separating them. Germline V gene data show CDR1 as LGHDT and CDR2 as YNNKEL (reference sequence). CDR3 length: 13 residues. Here the CDR3 DNA reads TGTGCCAGCAGCCAGGGGGGAAATTCACCCCTCCACTTT. This sequence encodes CASSQGGNSPLHF.

In this sample, this clone turned up once. The chain carries TRBV7-8 and TRBJ1-2; 8 positions agree with TRBD1. Germline lookup yields CDR1 SGHVS and CDR2 FQNEAQ. The CDR3 length is 16 residues. Trimming took 0 bases from V and 3 from J; bases not matched to a gene: 6. CDR3: CASSLAGDRPDYGYTF. DNA of the CDR3: TGTGCCAGCAGCTTAGCGGGGGACAGGCCAGACTATGGCTACACCTTC.

The CDR3 protein is CASSLEMGHNEQFF. The CDR3 nucleotides are TGTGCCAGCAGCTTAGAGATGGGCCACAATGAGCAGTTCTTC. The chain joins TRBV7-2 to TRBJ2-1; unclear D gene. Germline-derived CDR1 and CDR2 are SGHTA and FQGNSA. The CDR3 extends over 14 amino acids. V lost 1 base to trimming and J lost 5 bases, with 9 bases between them. Based on the CDR3 plus reference TRBV7-2 and TRBJ2-1, the full variable domain is GAGVSQSPSNKVTEKGKDVELRCDPISGHTALYWYRQSLGQGLEFLIYFQGNSAPDKSGLPSDRFSAERTGGSVSTLTIQRTQQEDSAVYLCASSLEMGHNEQFFGPGTRLTVL.

V and J are TRBV7-9 and TRBJ1-1; no clear D gene. The germline V gene has CDR1 SEHNR and CDR2 FQNEAQ (reference sequence). The CDR3 runs 15 residues. Trimming removed 5 bases at V and 1 base at J, with 14 bases between. In DNA, the CDR3 is TGTGCCAGCAGCCTCCCCGGTTTCGGGAACACTGAAGCTTTCTTT. Its protein product is CASSLPGFGNTEAFF.

The chain combines TRBV7-6 with TRBJ1-1, with TRBD1 matching over 8 bases. The V and J ends lost 4 bases and 4 bases, in that order; junction bases with no gene match: 8. Per the germline V gene, CDR1 is SGHVS and CDR2 is FNYEAQ. The CDR3 extends over 15 amino acids. In DNA, the CDR3 is TGTGCCAGCAGCTCCGACAGGGGAGGGAGCACTGAAGCTTTCTTT. This translates into CASSSDRGGSTEAFF.

The chain is built from TRBV4-3 and TRBJ2-7, with 10 nucleotides matching TRBD2. The CDR3 totals 16 residues. The J segment lost 0 bases and the V segment lost 3 bases, leaving 5 bases of the junction unmatched. CDR1 LGHNA and CDR2 YSLEER come from the germline V gene. CDR3: CASSHRTSGASYEQYF. The CDR3, as DNA: TGCGCCAGCAGCCATCGGACTAGCGGTGCCTCCTACGAGCAGTACTTC.